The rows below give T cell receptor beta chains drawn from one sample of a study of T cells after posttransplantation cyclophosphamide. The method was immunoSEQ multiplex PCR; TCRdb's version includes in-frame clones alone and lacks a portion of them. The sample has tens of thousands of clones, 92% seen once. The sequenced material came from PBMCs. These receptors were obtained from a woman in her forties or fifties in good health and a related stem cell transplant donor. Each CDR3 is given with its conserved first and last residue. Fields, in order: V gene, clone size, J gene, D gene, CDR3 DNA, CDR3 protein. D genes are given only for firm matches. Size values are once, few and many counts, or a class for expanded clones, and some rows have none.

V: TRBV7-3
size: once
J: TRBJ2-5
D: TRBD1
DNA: TGTGCCAGCAGCTTACGAGGGGGCGGCCAAGAGACCCAGTACTTC
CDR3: CASSLRGGGQETQYF

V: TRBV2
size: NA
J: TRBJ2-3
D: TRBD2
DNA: TGTGCCAGCAATCCTAGCGGGGGTGCGGATACGCAGTATTTT
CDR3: CASNPSGGADTQYF

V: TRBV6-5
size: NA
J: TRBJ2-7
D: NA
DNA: TGTGCCAGCAGTTACGGCAGGGGTATTTACGAGCAGTACTTC
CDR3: CASSYGRGIYEQYF

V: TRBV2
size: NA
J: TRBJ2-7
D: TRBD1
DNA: TGTGCCAGCACGCCGTTGGGACAGGGAAGCTACGAGCAGTACTTC
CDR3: CASTPLGQGSYEQYF

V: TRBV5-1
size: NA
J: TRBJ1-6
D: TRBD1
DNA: TGCGCCAGCAGCTTGGTGGGGAGGGGACAGGGGACATCACCCCTCCACTTT
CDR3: CASSLVGRGQGTSPLHF

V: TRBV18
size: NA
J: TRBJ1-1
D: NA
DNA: TGTGCCAGCTCCATCGGTGCGAACACTGAAGCTTTCTTT
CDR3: CASSIGANTEAFF

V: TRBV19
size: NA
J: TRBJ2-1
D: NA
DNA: TGTGCCAGTAGTATAGCAGCGGTGGGAGGCGATGAGCAGTTCTTC
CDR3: CASSIAAVGGDEQFF

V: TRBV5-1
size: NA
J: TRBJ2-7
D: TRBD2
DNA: TGCGCCAGCAGCTTGGGGTTAGCGGGGGGTTACGAGCAGTACTTC
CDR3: CASSLGLAGGYEQYF

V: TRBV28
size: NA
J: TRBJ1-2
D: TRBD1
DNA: TGTGCCAGCAGCGTCCCGGGACAGGGGGGGGGCTATGGCTACACCTTC
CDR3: CASSVPGQGGGYGYTF

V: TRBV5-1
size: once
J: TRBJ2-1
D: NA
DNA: TGCGCCAGCAGCTTGGATGGGACTGAGTACAATGAGCAGTTCTTC
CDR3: CASSLDGTEYNEQFF

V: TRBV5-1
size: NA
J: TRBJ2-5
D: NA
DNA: TGCGCCAGCAGCTTGGGCCAGAACCAAGAGACCCAGTACTTC
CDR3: CASSLGQNQETQYF

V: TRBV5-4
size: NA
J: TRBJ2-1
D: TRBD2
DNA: TGTGCCAGCAGCGCCGGGATTAGCGGGAGGTACAATGAGCAGTTCTTC
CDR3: CASSAGISGRYNEQFF

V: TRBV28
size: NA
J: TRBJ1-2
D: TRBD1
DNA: TGTGCCAGCAGCATACAGGGGGCGAAGAACTATGGCTACACCTTC
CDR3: CASSIQGAKNYGYTF

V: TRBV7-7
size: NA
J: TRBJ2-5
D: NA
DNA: TGTGCTAGCAGCTCCACCCTTGGGGGCGAGAAAGAGACCCAGTACTTC
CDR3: CASSSTLGGEKETQYF

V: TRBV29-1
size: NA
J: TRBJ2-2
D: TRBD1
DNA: TGCAGCGTCGGACAGGGGAACACCGGGGAGCTGTTTTTT
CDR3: CSVGQGNTGELFF

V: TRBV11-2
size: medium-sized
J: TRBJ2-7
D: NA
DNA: TGTGCCAGCAGCTTTTACTCCTACGAGCAGTACTTC
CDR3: CASSFYSYEQYF

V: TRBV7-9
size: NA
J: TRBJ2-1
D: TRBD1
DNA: TGTGCCAGCAGCGCAGGGGGCGAGTTCTTC
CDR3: CASSAGGEFF

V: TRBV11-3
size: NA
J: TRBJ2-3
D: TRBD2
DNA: TGTGCCAGCAGCTTGGGTCTGGGGACTAGCGTCACAGATACGCAGTATTTT
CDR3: CASSLGLGTSVTDTQYF